What follows are 17 T cell receptor beta chains derived from one specimen sequenced in a study of OX40 agonist ivuxolimab in advanced cancers. TCRdb's table, derived via immunoSEQ multiplex PCR, lists solely in-frame clones and lacks some. The data contain under 100,000 clones, 75% to 95% of them seen just once; the ten biggest clones take up 2% to 3%. The sample consisted of CD4+ or CD8+ T cells sorted from blood, taken in a trial of the OX40 agonist ivuxolimab. These receptors originate from an adult with an advanced solid tumor such as melanoma, head and neck, liver or kidney cancer.

This sequence joins TRBV19 and TRBJ1-5; unclear D gene. V dropped 7 bases and J dropped 0 bases, with 13 bases sitting between them. CDR1 is LNHDA and CDR2 is SQIVND in the germline V gene (reference sequence). The CDR3 is 15 amino acids. The CDR3 coding sequence is TGTGCCAGTAACTGGTCCCCAAATAGCAATCAGCCCCAGCATTTT. Translation: CASNWSPNSNQPQHF.

The CDR3 loop reads CASSVRRTSDEQFF. The CDR3 nucleotides are TGTGCCAGCAGCGTCCGGAGGACTAGTGATGAGCAGTTCTTC. The rearrangement joins TRBV7-9 to TRBJ2-1; 7 nucleotides line up with TRBD2. J gave up 8 bases and V 5 bases, and 9 bases lay outside the gene matches. The CDR3 length is 14 residues. The germline V gene has CDR1 SEHNR and CDR2 FQNEAQ (reference sequence).

The gene calls are TRBV10-3 and TRBJ1-3; tentative D call: TRBD1 (5 bases). The CDR3 runs 13 residues. CDR1 and CDR2 from the germline V gene are ENHRY and SYGVKD. Trimming cost V 4 bases and J 6 bases, with 10 bases left between them. The CDR3 region has the DNA TGTGCCATCAGTGGTGAGGGGTCAAACACCATATATTTT. This gives the protein CAISGEGSNTIYF.

The chain carries TRBV19 and TRBJ2-5, with a possible D match to TRBD2 (5 bases). Deletions cut 4 bases from V and 5 bases from J, with 14 bases between. CDR1 is LNHDA and CDR2 is SQIVND in the germline V gene (reference sequence). CDR3 length: 14 amino acids. Here the CDR3 DNA reads TGTGCCAGTAGTACCACGGCCCAGCGGGAGACCCAGTACTTC. Translated: CASSTTAQRETQYF.

This clone was recorded a few times. This rearrangement joins TRBV2 to TRBJ1-1; no definite D call. The CDR3 has 13 amino acids. Germline CDR1 SNHLY, CDR2 FYNNEI. Trimming cost V 5 bases and J 0 bases, with 7 bases left between them. The CDR3 region is CASSSTVNTEAFF. CDR3 in DNA: TGTGCCAGCAGTAGTACCGTGAACACTGAAGCTTTCTTT.

V and J are TRBV7-8 and TRBJ2-7, with 8 bases fitting TRBD1. Germline V gene data show CDR1 as SGHVS and CDR2 as FQNEAQ. V was clipped by 5 bases and J by 2 bases; unmatched bases: 11. CDR3 length: 16 amino acids. The CDR3 DNA follows: TGTGCCAGCAGCCCCCCTCCGGGACAGGCCGCCTACGAGCAGTACTTC. This codes for CASSPPPGQAAYEQYF. The entire variable domain, with the rest obtained from reference TRBV7-8 and TRBJ2-7, is as follows: GAGVSQSPRYKVAKRGQDVALRCDPISGHVSLFWYQQALGQGPEFLTYFQNEAQLDKSGLPSDRFFAERPEGSVSTLKIQRTQQEDSAVYLCASSPPPGQAAYEQYFGPGTRLTVT.

The rearrangement links TRBV5-4 to TRBJ2-1; the match to TRBD2 covers 12 bases. This CDR3 contains 18 residues. The J segment lost 9 bases and the V segment lost 4 bases, leaving 17 bases of the junction unmatched. Germline values: CDR1 SGHNT, CDR2 YYREEE (reference sequence). Here the CDR3 DNA reads TGTGCCAGCAGCCACGATCTCGGACTAGCGGGGCCCTCTGGTGAGCAGTTCTTC. Its translation: CASSHDLGLAGPSGEQFF.

This chain links TRBV15 with TRBJ2-1, with a possible D match to TRBD2 (5 bases). Germline-derived CDR1 and CDR2 are LNHNV and YYDKDF (reference sequence). The CDR3 spans 12 residues. Trimming cost V 8 bases and J 6 bases, with 11 bases left between them. Written as DNA, the CDR3 is TGTGCCACCGCGGGCCCCGGCAATGAGCAGTTCTTC. Protein product: CATAGPGNEQFF.

The gene calls are TRBV5-4 and TRBJ2-3, with 12 nucleotides matching TRBD2. CDR1 is SGHNT and CDR2 is YYREEE in the germline V gene (reference sequence). The CDR3 has 17 amino acids. The V gene end was trimmed by 3 bases and the J gene end by 3 bases; junction bases not matched to a gene: 8. The CDR3 reads CASSYGGGTSGTDTQYF. The CDR3 region has the DNA TGTGCCAGCAGCTACGGCGGAGGGACTAGCGGGACAGATACGCAGTATTTT.

The sample holds one count of this clone. The chain joins TRBV30 to TRBJ2-4; D remains unclear. The CDR3 runs to 12 residues. From germline, CDR1 is GTSNPN and CDR2 SVGIG (reference sequence). V was shortened by 0 bases and J by 7 bases, with 7 bases between the two germline ends. CDR3 coding DNA: TGTGCCTGGAGTGTTAGTACGAACATTCAGTACTTC. Its protein product is CAWSVSTNIQYF.

The rearrangement links TRBV6-5 to TRBJ1-1; D may be TRBD1 (6 bases). The CDR3 extends over 15 amino acids. Between the trimmed V and J ends, which lost 2 bases and 0 bases, there was a span of 10 bases. The germline gives CDR1 MNHEY, CDR2 SVGAGI. The CDR3 DNA sequence: TGTGCCAGCAGTTACGGGGGGCTAATGAACACTGAAGCTTTCTTT. This codes for CASSYGGLMNTEAFF.

This chain connects TRBV20-1 to TRBJ2-3; no clear D. The CDR3 spans 10 residues. V was clipped by 5 bases and J by 3 bases, with 3 bases between them. CDR1 DFQATT and CDR2 SNEGSKA come from the germline V gene (reference sequence). For the CDR3, the DNA is TGCAGTGCTCCTACAGATACGCAGTATTTT. It specifies CSAPTDTQYF.

The gene calls are TRBV28 and TRBJ1-4, with D possibly TRBD1 on 6 matching bases. Trimming removed 1 base at V and 8 bases at J, with 11 bases between. Germline assignment: CDR1 MDHEN and CDR2 SYDVKM. There are 14 residues in the CDR3. The CDR3 here is CASSLYREGEKLFF. The CDR3 region has the DNA TGTGCCAGCAGTTTATACAGGGAAGGCGAAAAACTGTTTTTT.

The chain links TRBV7-2 to TRBJ2-3; 12 bases line up with TRBD1. CDR1 SGHTA and CDR2 FQGNSA come from the germline V gene. Losses at the gene ends were 5 bases for V and 6 bases for J; bases not matched to a gene: 9. The CDR3 is 16 amino acids. CDR3 coding DNA: TGTGCCAGCAGCAGGGACAGGGGGCGTCTTCCGGATACGCAGTATTTT. This encodes CASSRDRGRLPDTQYF.

Here the CDR3 reads CASRPSGRDEQYF. The CDR3 DNA follows: TGTGCCAGCAGGCCCAGCGGGAGAGACGAGCAGTACTTC. The chain couples TRBV6-6 to TRBJ2-7; 8 nucleotides match TRBD2. The V segment lost 6 bases and the J segment 5 bases; nucleotides outside the gene matches: 6. This CDR3 contains 13 residues. Germline assignment: CDR1 MNHNY and CDR2 SVGAGI (reference sequence).

This chain connects TRBV28 to TRBJ2-4; TRBD1 might be the D (6 bases). Germline V CDR1 and CDR2: MDHEN, SYDVKM. The CDR3 runs 13 residues. V was cut by 6 bases and J by 6 bases, with 12 bases left in between. The CDR3 sequence is CASRSGTLNIQYF. The CDR3 DNA reads TGTGCCAGCAGGTCCGGGACATTAAACATTCAGTACTTC.

CDR3: CASSLAGTSSLAKNIQYF. Written as DNA, the CDR3 is TGTGCCAGCAGCCTCGCCGGGACTAGCTCTTTAGCCAAAAACATTCAGTACTTC. The chain links TRBV27 to TRBJ2-4; 9 nucleotides match TRBD2. Germline CDR1 MNHEY, CDR2 SMNVEV (reference sequence). The V segment lost 6 bases and the J segment 0 bases; nucleotides outside the gene matches: 12. The CDR3 contains 18 residues.